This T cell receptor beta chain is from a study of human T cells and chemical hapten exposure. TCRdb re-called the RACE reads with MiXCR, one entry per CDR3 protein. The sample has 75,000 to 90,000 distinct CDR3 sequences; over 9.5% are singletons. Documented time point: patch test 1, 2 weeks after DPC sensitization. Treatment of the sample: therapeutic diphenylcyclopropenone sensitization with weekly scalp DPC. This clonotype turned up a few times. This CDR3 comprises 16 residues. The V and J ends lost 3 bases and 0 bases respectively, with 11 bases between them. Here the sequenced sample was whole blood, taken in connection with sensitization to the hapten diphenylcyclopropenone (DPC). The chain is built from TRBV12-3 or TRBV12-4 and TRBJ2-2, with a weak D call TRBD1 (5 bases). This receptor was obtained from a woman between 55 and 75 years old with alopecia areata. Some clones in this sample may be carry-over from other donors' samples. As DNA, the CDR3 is TGTGCCAGCAGTTTTGGACGGACAACGAACACCGGGGAGCTGTTTTTT. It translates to CASSFGRTTNTGELFF.